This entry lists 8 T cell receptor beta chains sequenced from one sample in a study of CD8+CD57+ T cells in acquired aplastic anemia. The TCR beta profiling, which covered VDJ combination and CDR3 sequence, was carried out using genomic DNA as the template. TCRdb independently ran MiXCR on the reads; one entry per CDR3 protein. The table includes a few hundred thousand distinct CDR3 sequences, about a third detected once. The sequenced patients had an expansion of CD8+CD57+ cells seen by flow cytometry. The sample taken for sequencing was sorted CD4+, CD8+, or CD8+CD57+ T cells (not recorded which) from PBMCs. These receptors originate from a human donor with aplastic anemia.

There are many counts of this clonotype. CDR3 protein: CATSSPPRGSDEQYF. The CDR3 DNA sequence: TGTGCCACCAGCAGTCCCCCCAGGGGCTCTGACGAGCAGTACTTC. This chain links TRBV15 with TRBJ2-7; TRBD1 might be the D (6 bases). V lost 3 bases and J 5 bases, leaving 17 bases between the germline ends. The germline gives CDR1 LNHNV, CDR2 YYDKDF (reference sequence). The CDR3 covers 15 residues. Based on the CDR3 plus reference TRBV15 and TRBJ2-7, the full variable domain is DAMVIQNPRYQVTQFGKPVTLSCSQTLNHNVMYWYQQKSSQAPKLLFHYYDKDFNNEADTPDNFQSRRPNTSFCFLDIRSPGLGDTAMYLCATSSPPRGSDEQYFGPGTRLTVT.

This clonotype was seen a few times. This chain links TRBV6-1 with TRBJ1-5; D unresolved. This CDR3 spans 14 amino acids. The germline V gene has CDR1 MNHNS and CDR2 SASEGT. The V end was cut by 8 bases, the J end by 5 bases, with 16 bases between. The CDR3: CASGSFPTYQPQHF. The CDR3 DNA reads TGTGCCAGCGGCTCCTTTCCGACCTATCAGCCCCAGCATTTT.

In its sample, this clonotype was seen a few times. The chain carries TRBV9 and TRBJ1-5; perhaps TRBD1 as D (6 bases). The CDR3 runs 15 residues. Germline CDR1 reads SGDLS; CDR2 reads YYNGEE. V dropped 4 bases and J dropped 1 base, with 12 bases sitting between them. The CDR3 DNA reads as TGTGCCAGCAGCTTAACCGGACAGAGCAATCAGCCCCAGCATTTT. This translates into CASSLTGQSNQPQHF.

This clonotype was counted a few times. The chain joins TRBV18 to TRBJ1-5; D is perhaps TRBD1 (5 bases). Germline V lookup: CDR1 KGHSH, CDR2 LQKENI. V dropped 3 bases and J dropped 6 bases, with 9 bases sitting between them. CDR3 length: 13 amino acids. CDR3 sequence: CASSPTRGQPQHF. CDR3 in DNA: TGTGCCAGCTCACCGACAAGGGGTCAGCCCCAGCATTTT. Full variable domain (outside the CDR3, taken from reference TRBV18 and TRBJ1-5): NAGVMQNPRHLVRRRGQEARLRCSPMKGHSHVYWYRQLPEEGLKFMVYLQKENIIDESGMPKERFSAEFPKEGPSILRIQQVVRGDSAAYFCASSPTRGQPQHFGDGTRLSIL.

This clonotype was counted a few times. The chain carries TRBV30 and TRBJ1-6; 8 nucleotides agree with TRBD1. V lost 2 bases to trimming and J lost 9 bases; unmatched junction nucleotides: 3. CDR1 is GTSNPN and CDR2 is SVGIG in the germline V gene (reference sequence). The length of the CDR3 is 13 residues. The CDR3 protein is CAWSPGQVSPLHF. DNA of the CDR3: TGTGCCTGGAGTCCGGGACAGGTTTCACCCCTCCACTTT.

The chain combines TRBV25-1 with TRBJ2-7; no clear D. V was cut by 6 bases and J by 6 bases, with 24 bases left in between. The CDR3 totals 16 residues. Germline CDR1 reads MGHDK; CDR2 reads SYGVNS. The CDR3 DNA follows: TGTGCCAGCAGCGTAGCCTCCACGACGATCACGGGCGAGCAGTACTTC. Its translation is CASSVASTTITGEQYF.

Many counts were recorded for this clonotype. CDR3 region: CATSDSGTGGQPQHF. CDR3 DNA sequence: TGTGCCACCAGTGATTCGGGGACGGGGGGTCAGCCCCAGCATTTT. This sequence joins TRBV24-1 and TRBJ1-5; the D gene is possibly TRBD1 (5 bases). In germline, CDR1 is KGHDR, CDR2 SFDVKD. The V and J ends lost 2 bases and 6 bases respectively, with 13 bases between them. This CDR3 has 15 residues.

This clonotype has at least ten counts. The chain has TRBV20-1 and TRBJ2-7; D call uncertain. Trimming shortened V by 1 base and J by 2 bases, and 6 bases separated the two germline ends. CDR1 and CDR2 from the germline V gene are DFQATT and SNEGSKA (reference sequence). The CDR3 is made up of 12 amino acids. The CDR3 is CSARGRTYEQYF. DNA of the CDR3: TGCAGTGCTAGAGGACGGACCTACGAGCAGTACTTC.